Given below is one T cell receptor beta chain in context. Its antigen is as yet unknown. This record comes from a study of cytomegalovirus exposure and HLA in healthy donors. Study outcomes and limitations: Presence/absence analyses took donor sequencing depth as roughly uniform. In a later analysis, HLA-C alleles had the fewest associated TCRs, DRB1 alleles the most.

13 Jbeta primers and 60 Vbeta primers were used for the PCR. Sequencing was performed with immunoSEQ multiplex PCR; in TCRdb, only in-frame clones are kept and a portion is missing. The sample shows approximately 120,000 clones, 70% to 80% of them seen only once. The donors (healthy individuals) were bone marrow donors. The study sampled nominally healthy donors, though unrecorded immune exposures were likely. This TCR was sampled from a man between 45 and 60 years old in good health and CMV-seronegative. Sequenced: PBMCs.

This chain's CDR3 is CASSGGEANQPQHF. Written as DNA, the CDR3 is TGTGCCAGCAGCGGAGGAGAGGCTAATCAGCCCCAGCATTTT. The rearrangement uses TRBV7-9 and TRBJ1-5, with unresolved D. The CDR3 totals 14 residues. Germline CDR1 reads SEHNR; CDR2 reads FQNEAQ (reference sequence). V shed 5 bases and J shed 4 bases, with 12 bases lying between them.